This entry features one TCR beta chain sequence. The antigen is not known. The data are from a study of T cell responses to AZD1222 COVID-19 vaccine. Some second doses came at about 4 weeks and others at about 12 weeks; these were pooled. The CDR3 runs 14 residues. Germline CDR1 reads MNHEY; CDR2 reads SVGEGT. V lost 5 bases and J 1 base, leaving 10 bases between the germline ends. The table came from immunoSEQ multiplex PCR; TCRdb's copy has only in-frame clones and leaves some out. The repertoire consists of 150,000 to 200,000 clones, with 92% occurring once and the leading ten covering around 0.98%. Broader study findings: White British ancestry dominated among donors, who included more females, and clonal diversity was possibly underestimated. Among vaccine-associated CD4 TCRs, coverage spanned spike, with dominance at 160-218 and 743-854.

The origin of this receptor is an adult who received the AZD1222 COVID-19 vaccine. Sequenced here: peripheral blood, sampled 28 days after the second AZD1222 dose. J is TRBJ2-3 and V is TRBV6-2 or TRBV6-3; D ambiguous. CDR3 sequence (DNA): TGTGCCAGCAGTCGGTCGGTAGGCACAGATACGCAGTATTTT. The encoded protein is CASSRSVGTDTQYF.